The present TCR beta chain was sequenced within a study of cytotoxic CD8 clonotypes in ibrutinib-treated CLL. The data were produced by immunoSEQ multiplex PCR, yet TCRdb's version contains in-frame clones alone and is incomplete. The table shows roughly 250,000 clones, with under 80% occurring only once. The ends were cut back, 5 bases at V and 4 bases at J, with 18 bases in the middle. This CDR3 comprises 16 residues. Germline V gene data show CDR1 as SGHVS and CDR2 as FNYEAQ. This clone has just a few counts. This sequence was found in a human donor with chronic lymphocytic leukemia. V and J are TRBV7-6 and TRBJ2-1, with no clear D. Sequencing was performed on PBMCs, taken after 24 months of ibrutinib treatment. CDR3 loop: CASSPPFHNRYNEQFF. The DNA for the CDR3 is TGTGCCAGCAGCCCTCCTTTTCATAACAGATACAATGAGCAGTTCTTC.